These 12 T cell receptor beta chains originate from one sample sequenced in a study of blood T cells in healthy people across ages (dated by TCRdb to the mid-2010s). The library was prepared using 5' RACE. The listed sequencing device is Illumina HiSeq 2500. A second roughly 6 to 12 cycle PCR used a sample-barcoded 5' primer and a J-beta primer mix. The public sequencing data were trimmed at Q25 with fastp and processed into clonotypes with MiXCR by TCRdb, which kept only in-frame beta chains. CDR3 protein duplicates are merged, each entry listing the most common genes and DNA. The sample profile shows about 770,000 distinct CDR3 sequences; more than 40% of them were found once. The top ten clonotypes cover under 20% of the sample. The sample was blood. Receptors were obtained from a man between 60 and 75 years old in good health.

J is TRBJ1-2 and V is TRBV6-6; tentative D call: TRBD1 (6 bases). Deletions cut 2 bases from V and 4 bases from J, with 17 bases between. There are 16 residues in the CDR3. Germline values: CDR1 MNHNY, CDR2 SVGAGI (reference sequence). CDR3 bases: TGTGCCAGCAGTTACGACGCCGTACGGGGGGCCTATGGCTACACCTTC. Encoded protein: CASSYDAVRGAYGYTF.

This clonotype was detected only once. This chain links TRBV4-1 with TRBJ1-2; TRBD1 might be the D (5 bases). CDR1 is MGHRA, CDR2 YSYEKL, per germline. The V end lost 0 bases, the J end lost 8 bases, and 16 bases lay between the germline ends. The CDR3 length is 15 residues. For the CDR3, the DNA is TGCGCCAGCAGCCAAGAAGGTTCGGGGGTCGAGGGCTACACCTTC. It translates to CASSQEGSGVEGYTF.

This chain uses TRBV6-2 or TRBV6-3 with TRBJ1-1, with TRBD1 identical over 10 bases. The germline CDR1 and CDR2 sequences are MNHEY and SVGEGT. Trimming cost V 7 bases and J 5 bases; bases outside gene matches: 4. The CDR3 is 13 residues long. The CDR3, as DNA: TGTGCCAGCAAGACAGGGGGCGGAACTGAAGCTTTCTTT. This codes for CASKTGGGTEAFF.

V and J are TRBV3-1 and TRBJ2-1; possible D gene TRBD2, 6 bases. Trimming removed 6 bases at V and 0 bases at J, with 12 bases between. The CDR3 is 15 residues long. Germline CDR1 and CDR2: LGHDT and YNNKEL (reference sequence). CDR3 in amino acids: CASSHRDSSYNEQFF. The CDR3 nucleotides read TGTGCCAGCAGTCACCGGGACTCCTCCTACAATGAGCAGTTCTTC.

The V and J genes are TRBV20-1 and TRBJ1-2; D possibly corresponds to TRBD1 (5 bases). The germline V gene has CDR1 DFQATT and CDR2 SNEGSKA (reference sequence). V lost 5 bases to trimming and J lost 5 bases, with 27 bases between them. The CDR3 covers 17 residues. DNA for the CDR3: TGCAGTGCTCTGACCACTGTTGGGGACTACCCAAGTTATGGCTACACCTTC. Amino acids: CSALTTVGDYPSYGYTF.

The genes are TRBV5-1 and TRBJ2-2, with 10 bases matching TRBD2. CDR3 length equals 17 residues. Germline loops: CDR1 SGHRS, CDR2 YFSETQ. Germline trimming cut 4 bases from V and 1 base from J; bases unmatched to any gene: 7. The CDR3 sequence is CASSLIGTSVNTGELFF. The CDR3 DNA is TGCGCCAGCAGCCTAATTGGGACTAGCGTGAACACCGGGGAGCTGTTTTTT.

V and J are TRBV6-6 and TRBJ2-6; D may be TRBD2 (7 bases). V was trimmed by 3 bases and J by 2 bases, leaving 14 bases between them. This CDR3 comprises 17 residues. The V gene's germline CDR1 is MNHNY and CDR2 SVGAGI (reference sequence). In DNA form, the CDR3 reads TGTGCCAGCAGTTATTGGGGGGGGACAACTGGGGCCAACGTCCTGACTTTC. It translates to CASSYWGGTTGANVLTF.

The sample holds a few counts of this clonotype. The CDR3 region is CSARDPLRAGYEQYF. CDR3 DNA sequence: TGCAGTGCTAGAGACCCCCTTAGGGCGGGCTACGAGCAGTACTTC. V usage is TRBV20-1 and J usage is TRBJ2-7; D is perhaps TRBD2 (5 bases). The CDR3 length is 15 residues. Trimming shortened V by 0 bases and J by 3 bases, and 15 bases separated the two germline ends. Germline CDR1 DFQATT, CDR2 SNEGSKA (reference sequence).

This rearrangement joins TRBV10-3 to TRBJ1-1, with TRBD1 matching 8 bases. The CDR3 sequence is 17 residues long. Germline V gene sequence: CDR1 ENHRY, CDR2 SYGVKD. The V gene end was trimmed by 2 bases and the J gene end by 3 bases; junction bases not matched to a gene: 11. The CDR3, as DNA: TGTGCCATCAGTGAGGGCAGGGGGCGGATCAATGACACTGAAGCTTTCTTT. It specifies CAISEGRGRINDTEAFF.

This clonotype was observed at least ten times. V and J are TRBV24-1 and TRBJ2-5; either TRBD1 or TRBD2 may supply D (5 bases each). Looked up from germline, CDR1 is KGHDR and CDR2 is SFDVKD. The CDR3 contains 14 residues. The V gene lost 4 bases and the J gene lost 11 bases, with 19 bases spanning the gap. CDR3 nucleotides: TGTGCCACCAGTGACCCAGGGACGACTACGGAGCAGTACTTC. Encoded protein: CATSDPGTTTEQYF.

This clonotype showed up just a few times. This sequence joins TRBV15 and TRBJ2-7; no definite D call. The J call could be wrong; TRBJ2-5 is a better fit for the DNA end. The CDR3 length is 12 residues. CDR1 and CDR2 (germline): LNHNV, YYDKDF (reference sequence). CDR3 residues: CATSRSYETQYF. The CDR3 nucleotides read TGTGCCACCAGCAGATCTTACGAGACCCAGTACTTC.

The genes are TRBV28 and TRBJ2-3; 7 bases are a match to TRBD2. The CDR3 loop spans 15 amino acids. Looked up from germline, CDR1 is MDHEN and CDR2 is SYDVKM. J lost 0 bases, V lost 4 bases, and 4 bases had no gene match. The CDR3 reads CASSSAGVSTDTQYF. In DNA, the CDR3 is TGTGCCAGCAGTTCGGCGGGAGTAAGCACAGATACGCAGTATTTT. The full variable domain, rest sourced from reference TRBV28 and TRBJ2-3, is DVKVTQSSRYLVKRTGEKVFLECVQDMDHENMFWYRQDPGLGLRLIYFSYDVKMKEKGDIPEGYSVSREKKERFSLILESASTNQTSMYLCASSSAGVSTDTQYFGPGTRLTVL.